These 6 T cell receptor beta chains share one sample of origin, sequenced in a study of blood T cell repertoires in COVID-19. Clones were sequenced by immunoSEQ multiplex PCR, and TCRdb holds only the in-frame ones, with some missing. The sample holds approximately 50,000 clones, about 81% seen once. Sequenced material: peripheral blood. These receptors were taken from a man aged 65 to 85 with active COVID-19.

This sequence joins TRBV2 and TRBJ2-1, with 9 bases matching TRBD2. V shed 3 bases, J shed 5 bases, and the junction held 5 bases outside the gene matches. Germline V gene lookup returns CDR1 SNHLY and CDR2 FYNNEI. This CDR3 has 15 residues. The CDR3 here is CASSDRLAANNEQFF. In DNA form, the CDR3 reads TGTGCCAGCAGTGACCGACTAGCGGCCAACAATGAGCAGTTCTTC. Full variable domain (remainder filled in from reference TRBV2 and TRBJ2-1): EPEVTQTPSHQVTQMGQEVILRCVPISNHLYFYWYRQILGQKVEFLVSFYNNEISEKSEIFDDQFSVERPDGSNFTLKIRSTKLEDSAMYFCASSDRLAANNEQFFGPGTRLTVL.

The J gene is TRBJ2-1, the V gene TRBV5-1; 7 nucleotides agree with TRBD2. The CDR3 totals 14 residues. In germline, CDR1 is SGHRS, CDR2 YFSETQ. The junction had 7 bases not matched to a gene; V was cut back by 5 bases and J by 5 bases. The CDR3 DNA reads as TGCGCCAGCAGTTCGGGAGGCCAGAACAATGAGCAGTTCTTC. It encodes CASSSGGQNNEQFF.

This clone has only a few counts. This sequence joins TRBV6-6 and TRBJ1-2; tentative D call: TRBD1 (5 bases). Germline V lookup: CDR1 MNHNY, CDR2 SVGAGI (reference sequence). With 5 bases removed from V and 5 bases from J, the gap between germline ends came to 18 bases. The CDR3 has 15 amino acids. The CDR3 is CASSPSSGEGYGYTF. The CDR3 coding sequence is TGTGCCAGCAGTCCCTCTTCCGGGGAGGGGTATGGCTACACCTTC.

This rearrangement joins TRBV7-9 to TRBJ2-7; 7 bases agree with TRBD1. Germline V CDR1 and CDR2: SEHNR, FQNEAQ (reference sequence). There are 15 residues in the CDR3. V lost 2 bases, J lost 6 bases, and 10 bases stayed unmatched. CDR3 nucleotide sequence: TGTGCCAGCAGCTTATCTTCGACAGGGAAAAGCGAGCAGTACTTC. Its protein is CASSLSSTGKSEQYF.

The CDR3 here is CASSRRTSGRIDEQYF. The CDR3 nucleotides are TGTGCCAGCAGCAGAAGGACTAGCGGGAGGATCGACGAGCAGTACTTC. This sequence joins TRBV9 and TRBJ2-7; 14 bases map to TRBD2. Germline lookup yields CDR1 SGDLS and CDR2 YYNGEE. The V gene end was trimmed by 4 bases and the J gene end by 5 bases; junction bases not matched to a gene: 8. The CDR3 is 16 residues long.

The rearrangement uses TRBV2 and TRBJ2-6; 12 bases agree with TRBD2. Unmatched junction bases numbered 9, after V lost 2 bases and J lost 4 bases. The V gene's germline CDR1 is SNHLY and CDR2 FYNNEI. The CDR3 consists of 19 residues. CDR3 protein: CASSELAGGPHAGANVLTF. CDR3 nucleotides: TGTGCCAGCAGTGAACTAGCGGGAGGGCCCCATGCCGGGGCCAACGTCCTGACTTTC.